The 7 T cell receptor beta chains given below trace back to one sample, sequenced in a study of OX40 agonist ivuxolimab in advanced cancers. Assay: immunoSEQ multiplex PCR; the TCRdb copy retains only in-frame clones and omits some. The table has 70,000 or so clones, 91% seen once. The sample here was CD4+ or CD8+ T cells sorted from blood, taken in a trial of the OX40 agonist ivuxolimab. The receptors here all came from an adult with an advanced solid tumor such as melanoma, head and neck, liver or kidney cancer.

The chain recombines TRBV5-5 with TRBJ2-7; D is unresolved. This CDR3 has 14 residues. V shed 0 bases and J shed 2 bases, with 9 bases lying between them. Germline CDR1 and CDR2: SGHKS and YYEKEE (reference sequence). DNA of the CDR3: TGTGCCAGCAGCTTGGACAGTGTTGCCTACGAGCAGTACTTC. Translation gives CASSLDSVAYEQYF. Full variable domain (missing parts from reference TRBV5-5 and TRBJ2-7): DAGVTQSPTHLIKTRGQQVTLRCSPISGHKSVSWYQQVLGQGPQFIFQYYEKEERGRGNFPDRFSARQFPNYSSELNVNALLLGDSALYLCASSLDSVAYEQYFGPGTRLTVT.

V gene TRBV6-5 combines with J gene TRBJ2-5; 8 bases are a match to TRBD2. Trimming cost V 2 bases and J 5 bases; bases outside gene matches: 4. Germline lookup yields CDR1 MNHEY and CDR2 SVGAGI. The CDR3 runs to 14 residues. The chain's CDR3 is CASSYLRGGETQYF. The CDR3 nucleotides are TGTGCCAGCAGTTACCTACGGGGGGGGGAGACCCAGTACTTC.

A remark on this clone: The junction departs from the called germline gene at one end, perhaps through a read error. V usage is TRBV27 and J usage is TRBJ2-7, with 9 bases that match TRBD1. The CDR3 runs 15 residues. CDR1 is MNHEY, CDR2 SMNVEV, per germline (reference sequence). The DNA of the CDR3 is TGTGCCAGCAGTGTACAGGGGGCTCGATCCTACGGGCAGTACTTC. Translating it yields CASSVQGARSYGQYF.

The chain combines TRBV4-3 with TRBJ1-1; TRBD1 matches 9 bases. The trim removed 1 base at V and 3 bases at J, leaving 12 bases unmatched. Germline CDR1 LGHNA, CDR2 YSLEER. The CDR3 is 18 residues long. The CDR3, as DNA: TGCGCCAGCAGCCAAGTGATAAACCCACAGGGGGCCGACACTGAAGCTTTCTTT. It specifies CASSQVINPQGADTEAFF.

The chain employs TRBV9 and TRBJ2-2; perhaps TRBD2 as D (5 bases). In germline, CDR1 is SGDLS, CDR2 YYNGEE. This CDR3 spans 14 amino acids. V was cut by 4 bases and J by 5 bases, with 12 bases left in between. This CDR3 reads CASSPSEGTGELFF. The CDR3 bases are TGTGCCAGCAGCCCATCCGAGGGAACCGGGGAGCTGTTTTTT.

The chain couples TRBV29-1 to TRBJ2-1, with D unclear. Trimming cost V 3 bases and J 9 bases, with 9 bases left between them. This CDR3 contains 11 residues. Germline CDR1 reads SQVTM; CDR2 reads ANQGSEA. The chain's CDR3 is CSVDGLTEQFF. CDR3 DNA sequence: TGCAGCGTTGACGGGCTAACTGAGCAGTTCTTC.

The V and J genes are TRBV4-2 and TRBJ2-7, with D perhaps TRBD1 (6 bases). Trimming stripped 0 bases from V and 0 bases from J, with 12 bases between. Germline lookup yields CDR1 LGHNA and CDR2 YNFKEQ. The CDR3 contains 16 residues. The CDR3 region has the DNA TGTGCCAGCAGCCAAGAGGTGGGACAAAGCTCCTACGAGCAGTACTTC. It translates to CASSQEVGQSSYEQYF.